The next 31 T cell receptor beta chains were all read from a single sample in a study of identical twins. TCRdb used MiXCR to reprocess the 5' RACE reads, holding one entry per CDR3 protein. The sample carries 450,000 or so distinct CDR3 sequences, around 14% recorded once. These data were also filed under a second study, of yellow fever vaccine responses in identical twins.

Sequenced sample: CD4+ T cells sorted from blood. The source of these receptors is a woman aged 18-29 years in good health.

This clonotype was detected ten times or more. The V and J genes are TRBV12-3 or TRBV12-4 and TRBJ1-5; maybe TRBD1 (5 bases). V was trimmed by 2 bases and J by 6 bases, leaving 17 bases between them. The CDR3 covers 16 residues. CDR3: CASSLRQGLVFQPQHF. In nucleotides, the CDR3 is TGTGCCAGCAGTTTACGGCAGGGCTTAGTGTTTCAGCCCCAGCATTTT.

The rearrangement uses TRBV11-2 and TRBJ2-3, with 10 bases that match TRBD1. Germline V gene data show CDR1 as SGHAT and CDR2 as FQNNGV. This CDR3 is 15 amino acids long. J gave up 5 bases and V 2 bases, and 4 bases lay outside the gene matches. CDR3 in amino acids: CASSLTGTGVDTQYF. For the CDR3, the DNA is TGTGCCAGCAGCTTAACTGGGACAGGGGTAGATACGCAGTATTTT. Full variable domain (rest looked up from reference TRBV11-2 and TRBJ2-3): EAGVAQSPRYKIIEKRQSVAFWCNPISGHATLYWYQQILGQGPKLLIQFQNNGVVDDSQLPKDRFSAERLKGVDSTLKIQPAKLEDSAVYLCASSLTGTGVDTQYFGPGTRLTVL.

This chain joins TRBV20-1 and TRBJ1-4, with D perhaps TRBD1 (5 bases). The CDR3 is 14 residues long. The ends were cut back, 3 bases at V and 1 base at J, with 9 bases in the middle. Germline V gives CDR1 DFQATT, CDR2 SNEGSKA (reference sequence). The CDR3 is CSASRAGTNEKLFF. In DNA, the CDR3 is TGCAGTGCTAGCAGGGCAGGAACTAATGAAAAACTGTTTTTT.

This clonotype was seen a handful of times. The chain combines TRBV14 with TRBJ2-1; 9 bases are a match to TRBD1. Germline CDR1 SGHDN, CDR2 FVKESK. After removal of 6 bases from V and 9 bases from J, the junction contained 6 bases not matched to a gene. CDR3 length: 13 amino acids. CDR3 bases: TGTGCCAGCAGACGGACAGGGGTTGGTGAGCAGTTCTTC. Encoded protein: CASRRTGVGEQFF.

This clonotype was counted a few times. This chain connects TRBV20-1 to TRBJ2-2; no firm D call. The V and J ends lost 1 base and 6 bases respectively, with 9 bases between them. The germline V gene encodes CDR1 DFQATT and CDR2 SNEGSKA (reference sequence). The CDR3 loop spans 13 amino acids. The chain's CDR3 is CSARAVSPGELFF. CDR3 nucleotide sequence: TGCAGTGCTAGAGCCGTCAGCCCCGGGGAGCTGTTTTTT.

The chain carries TRBV27 and TRBJ2-7; 7 positions agree with TRBD2. CDR1 is MNHEY and CDR2 is SMNVEV in the germline V gene (reference sequence). After removal of 4 bases from V and 3 bases from J, the junction contained 12 bases not matched to a gene. The CDR3 sequence is 16 residues long. In DNA form, the CDR3 reads TGTGCCAGCAGTTATGGGGGAGGGGACGGACTCTACGAGCAGTACTTC. As protein: CASSYGGGDGLYEQYF.

This clonotype was seen more than once but under ten times. The chain couples TRBV12-3 or TRBV12-4 to TRBJ2-1; D is unresolved. V lost 3 bases and J lost 4, with 10 bases in between. This CDR3 spans 14 amino acids. The CDR3 loop is CASSFGQEYNEQFF. CDR3 DNA sequence: TGTGCCAGCAGTTTTGGCCAGGAGTACAATGAGCAGTTCTTC.

Only a few counts were recorded for this clonotype. The chain recombines TRBV7-3 with TRBJ2-5; the D gene is possibly TRBD1 (5 bases). Trimming pared 1 base from V and 4 bases from J, leaving 10 bases between. The CDR3 totals 14 residues. From germline, CDR1 is SGHTA and CDR2 FQGTGA. For the CDR3, the DNA is TGTGCCAGCAGCTTAAGGCCAGGGCGAGAGACCCAGTACTTC. This translates into CASSLRPGRETQYF.

This clonotype has a handful of counts. As DNA, the CDR3 is TGTGCCAGCAGTGAAACTGGACTAGCGGGACCGAGGGATACGCAGTATTTT. Amino acids: CASSETGLAGPRDTQYF. J is TRBJ2-3 and V is TRBV2, with TRBD2 matching 12 bases. V gave up 2 bases and J gave up 6 bases; unmatched junction bases: 9. CDR3 length: 17 amino acids. Looked up from germline, CDR1 is SNHLY and CDR2 is FYNNEI. Combining the CDR3 with reference TRBV2 and TRBJ2-3 gives the whole variable domain EPEVTQTPSHQVTQMGQEVILRCVPISNHLYFYWYRQILGQKVEFLVSFYNNEISEKSEIFDDQFSVERPDGSNFTLKIRSTKLEDSAMYFCASSETGLAGPRDTQYFGPGTRLTVL.

This clonotype turned up a few times. The chain joins TRBV7-2 to TRBJ2-2, with unresolved D. CDR1 is SGHTA, CDR2 FQGNSA, per germline. This CDR3 is built from 15 residues. V was trimmed by 1 base and J by 5 bases, leaving 11 bases between them. The CDR3 protein is CASSLGQIGTGELFF. Here the CDR3 DNA reads TGTGCCAGCAGCTTAGGACAAATTGGAACCGGGGAGCTGTTTTTT.

This clonotype was found a few times. The genes are TRBV28 and TRBJ1-2, with D maybe TRBD1 (5 bases). Trimming removed 2 bases from V and 3 bases from J, with 7 bases in between. Germline lookup yields CDR1 MDHEN and CDR2 SYDVKM. The CDR3 is 13 amino acids. The CDR3 reads CASSLGGYYGYTF. CDR3 nucleotides: TGTGCCAGCAGTTTAGGGGGGTACTATGGCTACACCTTC.

This clonotype showed up just a few times. V is TRBV12-3 or TRBV12-4 and J is TRBJ2-5, with 14 bases that match TRBD2. V lost 6 bases to trimming and J lost 4 bases; unmatched junction nucleotides: 16. The CDR3 has 19 amino acids. CDR3 bases: TGTGCCAGCAGCCGCCCACTATTCCGGACTAGCGGGGGGCCAGAGACCCAGTACTTC. Residues: CASSRPLFRTSGGPETQYF.

This chain connects TRBV27 to TRBJ2-2; TRBD2 is a possible D gene (6 bases). CDR3 length equals 15 residues. V lost 5 bases to trimming and J lost 0 bases, with 10 bases between them. Germline V CDR1 and CDR2: MNHEY, SMNVEV (reference sequence). The CDR3 sequence: CASSTGLPNTGELFF. CDR3 DNA sequence: TGTGCCAGCAGTACGGGACTCCCGAACACCGGGGAGCTGTTTTTT.

This clonotype was seen at least ten times. CDR3 residues: CASSPLTGTNTEAFF. CDR3 DNA sequence: TGCGCCAGCAGCCCATTGACAGGGACGAACACTGAAGCTTTCTTT. The chain has TRBV5-1 and TRBJ1-1; TRBD1 matches at 7 bases. The trim removed 4 bases at V and 1 base at J, leaving 7 bases unmatched. Germline values: CDR1 SGHRS, CDR2 YFSETQ. CDR3 size: 15 residues.

This clonotype occurred a few times. This chain links TRBV7-8 with TRBJ1-5, with D unclear. The CDR3 has 15 amino acids. Between the trimmed V and J ends, which lost 3 bases and 1 base, there was a span of 10 bases. Germline-derived CDR1 and CDR2 are SGHVS and FQNEAQ. The CDR3 sequence: CASSLEFRSNQPQHF. CDR3 DNA: TGTGCCAGCAGCTTGGAGTTCCGGAGCAATCAGCCCCAGCATTTT.

There are a few counts of this clonotype. The gene calls are TRBV6-2 or TRBV6-3 and TRBJ2-2; D uncertain. Per germline, CDR1 MNHEY and CDR2 SVGEGT. V lost 3 bases, J lost 9 bases, and 14 bases lay in between. The CDR3 covers 14 residues. The CDR3 loop is CASSYLSVQWELFF. Written as DNA, the CDR3 is TGTGCCAGCAGTTATCTATCGGTGCAATGGGAGCTGTTTTTT.

This clonotype turned up a few times. This sequence joins TRBV25-1 and TRBJ2-5; TRBD2 matches at 9 bases. V gave up 4 bases and J gave up 3 bases; unmatched junction bases: 9. Germline-derived CDR1 and CDR2 are MGHDK and SYGVNS. The CDR3 is made up of 16 amino acids. The CDR3 DNA is TGTGCCAGCAGTGTTGGCGGGAGGGCCTGGGAAGAGACCCAGTACTTC. This gives the protein CASSVGGRAWEETQYF.

This clonotype was seen more than once but under ten times. The chain carries TRBV7-9 and TRBJ2-7; TRBD1 agrees at 9 bases. This CDR3 comprises 12 residues. CDR1 and CDR2 from the germline V gene are SEHNR and FQNEAQ (reference sequence). Unmatched junction bases numbered 0, after V lost 4 bases and J lost 5 bases. The CDR3 here is CASSWDRDEQYF. The CDR3 nucleotides are TGTGCCAGCAGCTGGGACAGGGACGAGCAGTACTTC.

The V call is TRBV7-9, the J call TRBJ1-2; D not certain. The CDR3 has 15 residues. V was cut by 5 bases and J by 4 bases, with 17 bases left in between. Germline V lookup: CDR1 SEHNR, CDR2 FQNEAQ (reference sequence). CDR3 in amino acids: CASSPPAGPAYGYTF. The DNA for the CDR3 is TGTGCCAGCAGCCCCCCGGCAGGACCGGCCTATGGCTACACCTTC. Variable domain in full (rest from reference TRBV7-9 and TRBJ1-2): DTGVSQNPRHKITKRGQNVTFRCDPISEHNRLYWYRQTLGQGPEFLTYFQNEAQLEKSRLLSDRFSAERPKGSFSTLEIQRTEQGDSAMYLCASSPPAGPAYGYTFGSGTRLTVV.

This chain uses TRBV4-1 with TRBJ1-4; 9 nucleotides match TRBD1. With V trimmed by 2 bases and J by 5 bases, 9 bases remained unmatched. The CDR3 loop spans 17 amino acids. Germline V gives CDR1 MGHRA, CDR2 YSYEKL. CDR3 nucleotide sequence: TGCGCCAGCAGCCAAATGGCGTCGGGACAGGGCAATGAAAAACTGTTTTTT. Protein product: CASSQMASGQGNEKLFF.

This clonotype has a handful of counts. The V and J genes are TRBV7-2 and TRBJ2-2; D is possibly TRBD2 (5 bases). CDR3 size: 16 residues. Per the germline V gene, CDR1 is SGHTA and CDR2 is FQGNSA. V was shortened by 2 bases and J by 5 bases, with 15 bases between the two germline ends. The CDR3 protein is CASSLFGGLQTGELFF. CDR3 nucleotides: TGTGCCAGCAGCTTATTCGGCGGACTCCAAACCGGGGAGCTGTTTTTT. The whole variable domain, remainder taken from reference TRBV7-2 and TRBJ2-2, is GAGVSQSPSNKVTEKGKDVELRCDPISGHTALYWYRQSLGQGLEFLIYFQGNSAPDKSGLPSDRFSAERTGGSVSTLTIQRTQQEDSAVYLCASSLFGGLQTGELFFGEGSRLTVL.

This chain links TRBV7-9 with TRBJ2-1; TRBD1 matches 9 bases. There are 15 residues in the CDR3. The junction had 4 bases not matched to a gene; V was cut back by 1 base and J by 6 bases. The germline V gene has CDR1 SEHNR and CDR2 FQNEAQ (reference sequence). CDR3 protein: CASSLGTGEVNEQFF. CDR3 coding DNA: TGTGCCAGCAGCTTAGGGACAGGGGAGGTCAATGAGCAGTTCTTC.

The table lists this clonotype with a few counts. The CDR3 bases are TGCGCCAGCAGCCACACCCCATTCTGGGCAGGGGCTCCGCCCGCCTACGAGCAGTACTTC. It encodes CASSHTPFWAGAPPAYEQYF. The rearrangement uses TRBV4-3 and TRBJ2-7; D might be TRBD1 (6 bases). Germline V gives CDR1 LGHNA, CDR2 YSLEER. The CDR3 contains 20 residues. V lost 3 bases and J lost 2, with 29 bases in between.

The table lists this clonotype with a few counts. The chain links TRBV27 to TRBJ2-2; D is undetermined. V was cut by 4 bases and J by 6 bases, with 9 bases left in between. The CDR3 is 13 residues long. The germline gives CDR1 MNHEY, CDR2 SMNVEV (reference sequence). CDR3 loop: CASSSGLSGELFF. CDR3 nucleotide sequence: TGTGCCAGCAGTTCCGGGCTTTCCGGGGAGCTGTTTTTT.

This clonotype appeared a few times. In DNA, the CDR3 is TGCAGTGCTAGAGTACTTCCACTAGCGGACACAGATACGCAGTATTTT. It is translated as CSARVLPLADTDTQYF. The chain uses TRBV20-1 and TRBJ2-3; the match to TRBD2 covers 8 bases. The CDR3 is made up of 16 amino acids. Germline V gene lookup returns CDR1 DFQATT and CDR2 SNEGSKA (reference sequence). V dropped 1 base and J dropped 2; count of bases not matched to a gene: 8.

The sample holds many counts of this clonotype. This chain connects TRBV7-8 to TRBJ1-1; D uncertain. Trimming shortened V by 5 bases and J by 3 bases, and 13 bases separated the two germline ends. The CDR3 is 14 residues long. Germline values: CDR1 SGHVS, CDR2 FQNEAQ. This CDR3 reads CASSLRTSHTEAFF. In DNA form, the CDR3 reads TGTGCCAGCAGCCTACGGACGAGCCACACTGAAGCTTTCTTT.

This clonotype has a handful of counts. The CDR3 protein is CASSGTGEEKLFF. The CDR3 nucleotides are TGTGCCAGCAGTGGGACGGGGGAGGAAAAACTGTTTTTT. The rearrangement uses TRBV6-6 and TRBJ1-4; a weak D match, TRBD1 (5 bases). This CDR3 has 13 residues. The germline V gene has CDR1 MNHNY and CDR2 SVGAGI (reference sequence). The germline V and J ends were trimmed by 5 bases and 8 bases, with 12 bases remaining between them.

The V call is TRBV5-1, the J call TRBJ2-1; D perhaps matches TRBD1 (5 bases). This CDR3 region has 14 residues. Germline assignment: CDR1 SGHRS and CDR2 YFSETQ. Trimming stripped 0 bases from V and 10 bases from J, with 14 bases between. The CDR3 region is CASSLASVTVEQFF. CDR3 nucleotides: TGCGCCAGCAGCTTGGCGAGTGTGACAGTCGAGCAGTTCTTC. The complete variable domain, with remaining parts taken from reference TRBV5-1 and TRBJ2-1, reads KAGVTQTPRYLIKTRGQQVTLSCSPISGHRSVSWYQQTPGQGLQFLFEYFSETQRNKGNFPGRFSGRQFSNSRSEMNVSTLELGDSALYLCASSLASVTVEQFFGPGTRLTVL.

The sample holds many counts of this clonotype. J is TRBJ2-4 and V is TRBV20-1, with TRBD2 identical over 10 bases. Per the germline V gene, CDR1 is DFQATT and CDR2 is SNEGSKA (reference sequence). V shed 4 bases and J 0 bases; nucleotides not matched to a gene: 3. This CDR3 spans 15 amino acids. CDR3 nucleotides: TGCAGTGCTACAACTAGCGGGGTAGCCAAAAACATTCAGTACTTC. Encoded protein: CSATTSGVAKNIQYF.

The table lists this clonotype with a few counts. This chain uses TRBV6-5 with TRBJ1-5, with D tentatively TRBD1 (5 bases). Trimming removed 0 bases from V and 6 bases from J, with 15 bases in between. The CDR3 sequence is 16 residues long. Germline V lookup: CDR1 MNHEY, CDR2 SVGAGI. The CDR3, as DNA: TGTGCCAGCAGTTACTCCGGACCCTCCCAGGGTCAGCCCCAGCATTTT. Translation: CASSYSGPSQGQPQHF.

This clonotype was picked up many times. This chain's CDR3 is CSVEKGVAGYGYTF. Here the CDR3 DNA reads TGCAGCGTTGAAAAAGGCGTCGCGGGCTATGGCTACACCTTC. The rearrangement joins TRBV29-1 to TRBJ1-2; no reliable D call. This CDR3 has 14 residues. In germline, CDR1 is SQVTM, CDR2 ANQGSEA. The germline V and J ends were trimmed by 2 bases and 4 bases, with 14 bases remaining between them.